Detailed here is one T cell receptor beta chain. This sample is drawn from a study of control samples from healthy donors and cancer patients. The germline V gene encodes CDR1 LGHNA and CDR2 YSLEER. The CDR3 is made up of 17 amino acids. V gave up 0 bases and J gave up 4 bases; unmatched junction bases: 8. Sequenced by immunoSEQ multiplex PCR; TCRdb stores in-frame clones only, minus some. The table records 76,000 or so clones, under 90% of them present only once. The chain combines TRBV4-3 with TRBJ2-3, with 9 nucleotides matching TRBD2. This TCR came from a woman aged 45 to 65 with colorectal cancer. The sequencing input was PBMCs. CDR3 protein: CASSQDGVAGESDTQYF. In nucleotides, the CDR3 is TGCGCCAGCAGCCAAGATGGAGTAGCGGGGGAGTCAGATACGCAGTATTTT.